These T cell receptor beta chains were read from a single sample in a study of Graves' ophthalmopathy and Graves' hyperthyroidism. MiXCR, applied by TCRdb to the multiplex PCR reads, yields one record per CDR3 protein. Here the sample spans over a million distinct CDR3 sequences, about 40% being singletons. The sequenced sample was peripheral blood or thyroid tissue (not recorded which). These receptors were collected from an adult man with Graves' hyperthyroidism. The CDR3 runs from the conserved cysteine through the conserved F or W. Each record gives: J gene, V gene, CDR3 protein.

>TRBJ1-5|TRBV15
CARPPGGNQPQHF
>TRBJ1-5|TRBV20-1
CSAGTGVQPQHF
>TRBJ2-6|TRBV29-1
CSASWTGAANVLTF
>TRBJ1-2|TRBV20-1
CSASRISYGYTF
>TRBJ2-5|TRBV18
CASSPVREGGETQYF
>TRBJ1-2|TRBV7-9
CASSLQQGFGTGYTF
>TRBJ1-5|TRBV6-2/TRBV6-3
CASTASPGPQHF
>TRBJ2-2|TRBV7-8
CASSLRVESGAGELFF
>TRBJ1-2|TRBV7-2
CASSLGTGFQHYGYTF
>.|TRBV9
CASSPREGGNQETQYF
>TRBJ2-5|TRBV7-2
CASSPRTSGGAWQETQYF
>TRBJ2-2|TRBV12-3/TRBV12-4
CVSLKGAGELFF
>TRBJ1-4|TRBV4-3
CASSLTGSKLFF
>TRBJ2-2|TRBV25-1
CASSARLAGGTGELFF
>TRBJ2-7|TRBV10-1
CASSESYRGGYEQYF
>TRBJ2-7|TRBV10-3
CASSDSSGGSSYEQYF
>TRBJ2-7|TRBV5-1
CASSTGSGSYEQYF